The 29 T cell receptor beta chains below were found in one sample sequenced in a study of blood T cells in healthy people across ages. With a J-beta primer mix and a sample-barcoded 5' primer, a second PCR ran roughly 6 to 11 cycles. TCRdb called the 5' RACE reads again in MiXCR, with one record for every CDR3 protein. The sample lists hundreds of thousands of distinct CDR3 sequences; approximately 30% were seen once. The specimen sequenced was blood. The source of these receptors is an elderly woman in good health.

The chain recombines TRBV10-3 with TRBJ1-2; D not certain. The CDR3 totals 15 residues. The germline V gene encodes CDR1 ENHRY and CDR2 SYGVKD. V was pared by 0 bases and J by 0 bases, with 8 bases between. The CDR3 spells CAISESDAPNYGYTF. As DNA, the CDR3 is TGTGCCATCAGTGAGTCGGACGCCCCTAACTATGGCTACACCTTC.

The chain joins TRBV20-1 to TRBJ2-1; D perhaps matches TRBD1 (5 bases). Germline V gene data show CDR1 as DFQATT and CDR2 as SNEGSKA (reference sequence). The CDR3 is 12 residues long. The V and J ends lost 3 bases and 6 bases respectively, with 9 bases between them. CDR3 sequence reads: CSARGPGNEQFF. CDR3 coding DNA: TGCAGTGCTAGGGGGCCGGGCAATGAGCAGTTCTTC.

This clonotype showed up many times. A read error may be the cause here, since a much bigger clone is one base away. The chain is built from TRBV20-1 and TRBJ2-7; 7 bases line up with TRBD1. This CDR3 has 12 residues. Germline V gene data show CDR1 as DFQATT and CDR2 as SNEGSKA (reference sequence). CDR3 in amino acids: CRAKPGGYEQYF. CDR3 in DNA: TGCAGGGCTAAACCAGGGGGCTACGAGCAGTACTTC.

This clonotype was picked up many times. The chain joins TRBV6-5 to TRBJ1-1; 8 bases align to TRBD1. V was pared by 2 bases and J by 1 base, with 6 bases of the junction left unmatched. The CDR3 is made up of 16 amino acids. CDR1 and CDR2 (germline): MNHEY, SVGAGI. This CDR3 reads CASSYLRTGRNTEAFF. CDR3 bases: TGTGCCAGCAGTTACCTCCGGACAGGGCGGAACACTGAAGCTTTCTTT.

This clonotype has at least ten counts. CDR3 nucleotide sequence: TGCAGCGTTCCGGGACCGAGCACAGATACGCAGTATTTT. It translates to CSVPGPSTDTQYF. This sequence joins TRBV29-1 and TRBJ2-3, with D possibly being TRBD1 or TRBD2 (5 bases each). Germline CDR1 SQVTM, CDR2 ANQGSEA. There are 13 residues in the CDR3. V was cut by 5 bases and J by 0 bases, with 9 bases left in between.

The chain is built from TRBV24-1 and TRBJ1-1; D gene unclear. This CDR3 has 14 residues. The germline CDR1 and CDR2 sequences are KGHDR and SFDVKD. V shed 3 bases and J shed 4 bases, with 11 bases lying between them. CDR3 coding DNA: TGTGCCACCAGTGATAATAATAGGATCACTGAAGCTTTCTTT. It translates to CATSDNNRITEAFF.

V usage is TRBV28 and J usage is TRBJ1-5, with D uncertain. V lost 6 bases to trimming and J lost 2 bases, with 14 bases between them. The CDR3 extends over 15 amino acids. Germline lookup yields CDR1 MDHEN and CDR2 SYDVKM. CDR3 nucleotides: TGTGCCAGCAGGTCGGGTAGGGTGGGCAATCAGCCCCAGCATTTT. It codes for CASRSGRVGNQPQHF.

This clonotype was seen many times. V gene TRBV3-1 combines with J gene TRBJ1-2; no firm D call. Trimming took 4 bases from V and 0 from J, leaving 12 bases between them. Germline CDR1 is LGHDT and CDR2 is YNNKEL (reference sequence). The CDR3 extends over 15 amino acids. The CDR3 region has the DNA TGTGCCAGCAGCCCATCTAGAGGGTCTAACTATGGCTACACCTTC. It is translated as CASSPSRGSNYGYTF.

The chain recombines TRBV12-3 or TRBV12-4 with TRBJ2-4; D gene ambiguous. The CDR3 has 15 residues. With 2 bases removed from V and 1 base from J, the gap between germline ends came to 9 bases. The CDR3 DNA reads as TGTGCCAGCAGTTTACAGGTTGGGGCCAAAAACATTCAGTACTTC. Its protein product is CASSLQVGAKNIQYF.

This clonotype has ten or more counts. This chain joins TRBV5-1 and TRBJ2-7, with D possibly being TRBD1 (6 bases). This CDR3 region has 15 residues. CDR1 and CDR2 (germline): SGHRS, YFSETQ. The V end lost 2 bases, the J end lost 3 bases, and 15 bases lay between the germline ends. CDR3 nucleotides: TGCGCCAGCAGCTTAATGGACAGACGTCACTACGAGCAGTACTTC. This codes for CASSLMDRRHYEQYF.

This clonotype was detected a few times. The rearrangement links TRBV20-1 to TRBJ2-2; 7 nucleotides match TRBD1. Germline loops: CDR1 DFQATT, CDR2 SNEGSKA (reference sequence). Trimming at V came to 3 bases and at J to 2 bases, leaving 3 bases not matched to a gene. This CDR3 spans 14 amino acids. The CDR3 bases are TGCAGTGCTAGGGGACAGTTAAACACCGGGGAGCTGTTTTTT. As protein: CSARGQLNTGELFF.

This clonotype has a count of ten or more. The chain has TRBV6-5 and TRBJ1-5; possible D gene TRBD1, 5 bases. The CDR3 is 14 amino acids. Germline loops: CDR1 MNHEY, CDR2 SVGAGI. With 6 bases removed from V and 4 bases from J, the gap between germline ends came to 13 bases. The CDR3 nucleotides read TGTGCCAGCAGAAACGGGGCGGCGAATCAGCCCCAGCATTTT. It codes for CASRNGAANQPQHF.

This clonotype was found many times. The rearrangement links TRBV20-1 to TRBJ2-5; 9 positions match TRBD1. Germline assignment: CDR1 DFQATT and CDR2 SNEGSKA (reference sequence). J was trimmed by 2 bases and V by 0 bases; bases with no gene match: 13. The CDR3 length is 18 residues. CDR3 sequence (DNA): TGCAGTGCTAGAGATAACCACAGGGGGCGCGGAGGACAAGAGACCCAGTACTTC. Translated: CSARDNHRGRGGQETQYF.

The chain combines TRBV7-9 with TRBJ2-4, with D possibly being TRBD2 (6 bases). The V end lost 4 bases, the J end lost 5 bases, and 15 bases lay between the germline ends. CDR1 SEHNR and CDR2 FQNEAQ come from the germline V gene (reference sequence). The CDR3 spans 15 residues. The CDR3 bases are TGTGCCAGCAGCTCCCGGGGGACCGCAGAAAACATTCAGTACTTC. It yields the protein CASSSRGTAENIQYF.

This clonotype came up many times. The chain recombines TRBV20-1 with TRBJ1-6, with a tentative D call TRBD1 (6 bases). Trimming removed 5 bases from V and 9 bases from J, with 29 bases in between. There are 18 residues in the CDR3. The germline V gene encodes CDR1 DFQATT and CDR2 SNEGSKA (reference sequence). Here the CDR3 reads CSAGGNDRRRDSSSPLHF. CDR3 bases: TGCAGTGCTGGGGGGAACGACAGGAGAAGGGACTCCAGTTCACCCCTCCACTTT.

The sample holds many counts of this clonotype. The gene calls are TRBV19 and TRBJ2-6; D is perhaps TRBD1 (6 bases). Between the trimmed V and J ends, which lost 7 bases and 2 bases, there was a span of 15 bases. This CDR3 comprises 16 residues. Looked up from germline, CDR1 is LNHDA and CDR2 is SQIVND (reference sequence). CDR3 sequence (DNA): TGTGCCAGTATAGATACCCGGACAGCTGGGGCCAACGTCCTGACTTTC. This gives the protein CASIDTRTAGANVLTF.

As concerns this clonotype: Compared with germline, one end of the junction differs, possibly owing to a read error. The V call is TRBV7-3, the J call TRBJ2-3; D may be TRBD2 (6 bases). The length of the CDR3 is 15 residues. Germline V gene data show CDR1 as SGHTA and CDR2 as FQGTGA. The CDR3 reads CARSVCGTITDTQYF. The CDR3 DNA follows: TGTGCCCGCAGCGTATGCGGGACCATTACAGATACGCAGTATTTT.

This clonotype was seen ten or more times. The rearrangement links TRBV12-3 or TRBV12-4 to TRBJ2-7, with D possibly being TRBD2 (7 bases). The V end was cut by 6 bases, the J end by 3 bases, with 18 bases between. CDR3 length equals 15 residues. The CDR3 region is CASSKGRGDIYEQYF. The CDR3 nucleotides read TGTGCCAGCAGCAAGGGGAGGGGGGATATCTACGAGCAGTACTTC.

Turning to this clonotype: One base away lies a much larger clone, so this may be a sequencing read error. The J gene is TRBJ2-3, the V gene TRBV6-6, with D tentatively TRBD2 (6 bases). The germline gives CDR1 MNHNY, CDR2 SVGAGI (reference sequence). The ends were cut back, 11 bases at V and 6 bases at J, with 18 bases in the middle. The CDR3 covers 13 residues. CDR3 protein: CAGAVRGVDTQYF. The CDR3 DNA is TGTGCCGGCGCGGTGCGCGGGGTTGATACGCAGTATTTT.

This clonotype was detected many times. This chain uses TRBV6-4 with TRBJ2-7, with D uncertain. From germline, CDR1 is MRHNA and CDR2 SNTAGT. Trimming cost V 4 bases and J 3 bases, with 16 bases left between them. This CDR3 has 15 amino acids. The CDR3 sequence is CASSVSFGQNYEQYF. CDR3 in DNA: TGTGCCAGCAGTGTTAGCTTTGGGCAGAACTACGAGCAGTACTTC.

This clonotype has at least ten counts. This chain uses TRBV20-1 with TRBJ2-7, with D unclear. CDR1 DFQATT and CDR2 SNEGSKA come from the germline V gene (reference sequence). Trimming removed 0 bases at V and 6 bases at J, with 18 bases between. The CDR3 contains 15 residues. Here the CDR3 reads CSARDRAGILSEQYF. CDR3 sequence (DNA): TGCAGTGCTAGAGATCGGGCAGGAATACTATCCGAGCAGTACTTC.

The chain joins TRBV5-1 to TRBJ2-1; 7 nucleotides line up with TRBD1. Germline CDR1 reads SGHRS; CDR2 reads YFSETQ. The junction had 11 bases not matched to a gene; V was cut back by 4 bases and J by 10 bases. The CDR3 is made up of 14 amino acids. CDR3 loop: CASSTTGARWEQFF. In nucleotides, the CDR3 is TGCGCCAGCAGCACCACAGGGGCTCGTTGGGAGCAGTTCTTC.

The chain has TRBV28 and TRBJ1-6; D is possibly TRBD1 (5 bases). Germline-derived CDR1 and CDR2 are MDHEN and SYDVKM. The CDR3 totals 16 residues. The V and J ends lost 6 bases and 10 bases respectively, with 22 bases between them. The CDR3 loop reads CASSLELLGVESPLHF. The CDR3 region has the DNA TGTGCCAGCAGCCTAGAATTATTGGGGGTGGAGTCACCCCTCCACTTT.

This chain uses TRBV15 with TRBJ1-1; the D is unclear. Germline lookup yields CDR1 LNHNV and CDR2 YYDKDF (reference sequence). The CDR3 has 12 amino acids. V lost 0 bases and J lost 6, with 5 bases in between. The CDR3 reads CATSRDIAEAFF. The CDR3 DNA is TGTGCCACCAGCAGAGATATAGCTGAAGCTTTCTTT.

This clonotype was observed once. The conserved final phenylalanine or tryptophan is absent from the CDR3, which likely points to a read error. The V gene is TRBV20-1, the J gene TRBJ2-1; TRBD2 matches at 9 bases. V shed 7 bases, J shed 1 base, and the junction held 11 bases outside the gene matches. The CDR3 is 16 amino acids. Germline V gene lookup returns CDR1 DFQATT and CDR2 SNEGSKA (reference sequence). This CDR3 reads CSVRGRAGGSYNEQFC. The CDR3 coding sequence is TGCAGTGTCAGGGGACGGGCGGGGGGGTCCTACAATGAGCAGTTCTGC.

As concerns this clonotype: This may come from a read error, since a much larger clone is one base off. V gene TRBV30 combines with J gene TRBJ2-5; the match to TRBD2 covers 7 bases. Looked up from germline, CDR1 is GTSNPN and CDR2 is SVGIG (reference sequence). This CDR3 is built from 14 residues. CDR3 DNA: TGTGCCTGGAGGGGCGGACTAGTCTCAGAGGCCCAGTACTTC. Protein product: CAWRGGLVSEAQYF.

The V call is TRBV6-1, the J call TRBJ1-5, with TRBD1 as a possible D gene (6 bases). Germline V gene sequence: CDR1 MNHNS, CDR2 SASEGT. The CDR3 is made up of 16 amino acids. The ends were cut back, 6 bases at V and 2 bases at J, with 17 bases in the middle. CDR3 loop: CASRTFQGKGNQPQHF. The CDR3, as DNA: TGTGCCAGCAGGACTTTTCAGGGGAAGGGCAATCAGCCCCAGCATTTT.

This clonotype was seen at least ten times. The chain recombines TRBV27 with TRBJ2-4, with 8 bases identical to TRBD1. V lost 4 bases to trimming and J lost 0 bases; unmatched junction nucleotides: 5. Germline CDR1 MNHEY, CDR2 SMNVEV (reference sequence). The CDR3 contains 16 residues. The CDR3 nucleotides are TGTGCCAGCAGTTGGGCAGGGGGCGCAGCCAAAAACATTCAGTACTTC. Encoded protein: CASSWAGGAAKNIQYF.

In the case of this clonotype: This may be a read error: a much more frequent sequence differs by one nucleotide. This rearrangement joins TRBV28 to TRBJ2-5, with D unclear. CDR1 is MDHEN, CDR2 SYDVKM, per germline. The CDR3 consists of 11 residues. The CDR3 spells CACTDQEPQYF. CDR3 nucleotides: TGTGCCTGCACCGATCAAGAGCCCCAGTACTTC.